The clone carrying this T cell receptor (beta chain) turned up a few times. Its matching antigen is unknown. This entry belongs to a study of blood T cells in healthy people across ages. General study findings and limits: The unknown donor CMV status may have confounded expanded clonotype changes.

A second PCR, run for roughly 7 to 12 cycles, used a sample-barcoded 5' primer plus a J-beta primer mix. CDR3-containing paired-end reads numbering at least 2.5 million came from each sample. In TCRdb, the 5' RACE reads were re-called with MiXCR into one record per CDR3 protein. The table shows 1.5 million to 2 million distinct CDR3 sequences, with 28% occurring only once. Collection of roughly 9.8 milliliters of peripheral blood was performed for each donor. Germline trimming cut 0 bases from V and 2 bases from J; bases unmatched to any gene: 6. Per the germline V gene, CDR1 is LGHNA and CDR2 is YSLEER. The CDR3 is made up of 16 amino acids.

Sequencing was performed on blood. This TCR came from a woman aged 25 to 39 in good health. This chain links TRBV4-3 with TRBJ2-7; 8 bases match TRBD2. CDR3 DNA sequence: TGCGCCAGCAGCCAAGAAGGTAGCGGGGATACCTACGAGCAGTACTTC. Translation: CASSQEGSGDTYEQYF.